This T cell receptor beta chain was recovered during a study of OX40 agonist ivuxolimab in advanced cancers. This clone was observed once. Profiled with immunoSEQ multiplex PCR; TCRdb holds only in-frame clones, not every one. The repertoire has approximately 99,000 clones, roughly nine tenths of them found once; the top ten carry roughly 5%. Germline V CDR1 and CDR2: KGHSH, LQKENI. Trimming removed 3 bases from V and 8 bases from J; junction bases left unmatched: 8. This CDR3 comprises 14 residues. This chain links TRBV18 with TRBJ2-3; 7 positions match TRBD2. The sample was CD4+ or CD8+ T cells sorted from blood, taken in a trial of the OX40 agonist ivuxolimab. This sequence was found in an adult with an advanced solid tumor such as melanoma, head and neck, liver or kidney cancer. The DNA for the CDR3 is TGTGCCAGCTCACCGGGCGGGAGTGACGGTACGCAGTATTTT. Amino acid sequence: CASSPGGSDGTQYF.